These 26 T cell receptor beta chains were sequenced from one sample in a study of cytomegalovirus exposure and HLA in healthy donors. A multiplex PCR was run with 60 Vbeta primers and 13 Jbeta primers. This table comes from immunoSEQ multiplex PCR, and its TCRdb copy is limited to in-frame clones, with some not included. The repertoire holds 75,000 to 90,000 clones, with 78% as singletons. Sequencing was performed on PBMCs. These TCRs come from a male donor in good health and CMV-seropositive.

There are a few counts of this clone. This chain joins TRBV5-6 and TRBJ2-4; 8 bases align to TRBD2. The length of the CDR3 is 16 residues. V gave up 1 base and J gave up 1 base; unmatched junction bases: 4. Germline V gives CDR1 SGHDT, CDR2 YYEEEE. CDR3 sequence (DNA): TGTGCCAGCAGCTTGTATGGCGGGGGGGCCAAAAACATTCAGTACTTC. This gives the protein CASSLYGGGAKNIQYF.

The gene calls are TRBV6-1 and TRBJ2-3, with D hard to call. With 5 bases removed from V and 0 bases from J, the gap between germline ends came to 12 bases. The CDR3 sequence is 15 residues long. Germline-derived CDR1 and CDR2 are MNHNS and SASEGT. Here the CDR3 reads CASSSYFTSTDTQYF. The DNA of the CDR3 is TGTGCCAGCAGTTCCTATTTTACTAGCACAGATACGCAGTATTTT.

The chain links TRBV7-9 to TRBJ1-3, with no clear D. The germline gives CDR1 SEHNR, CDR2 FQNEAQ (reference sequence). The CDR3 consists of 16 residues. The ends were cut back, 1 base at V and 0 bases at J, with 10 bases in the middle. CDR3 in amino acids: CASSLETRFSGNTIYF. In nucleotides, the CDR3 is TGTGCCAGCAGCTTAGAAACCAGATTCTCTGGAAACACCATATATTTT. The full variable domain, completed using reference TRBV7-9 and TRBJ1-3, is DTGVSQNPRHKITKRGQNVTFRCDPISEHNRLYWYRQTLGQGPEFLTYFQNEAQLEKSRLLSDRFSAERPKGSFSTLEIQRTEQGDSAMYLCASSLETRFSGNTIYFGEGSWLTVV.

The J gene is TRBJ1-2, the V gene TRBV28; tentatively, D is TRBD1 (5 bases). V was shortened by 5 bases and J by 7 bases, with 14 bases between the two germline ends. The CDR3 loop spans 13 amino acids. Looked up from germline, CDR1 is MDHEN and CDR2 is SYDVKM. The CDR3: CASSEYQGSGYTF. CDR3 nucleotides: TGTGCCAGCAGTGAATACCAGGGTTCTGGCTACACCTTC.

In this sample, this clone turned up a few times. This chain connects TRBV5-6 to TRBJ2-1; 9 positions agree with TRBD1. Germline assignment: CDR1 SGHDT and CDR2 YYEEEE. The CDR3 length is 16 residues. The J segment lost 4 bases and the V segment lost 3 bases, leaving 8 bases of the junction unmatched. CDR3 nucleotides: TGTGCCAGCAGCTACGGACAGGGGTACGGGTACAATGAGCAGTTCTTC. It translates to CASSYGQGYGYNEQFF.

The chain carries TRBV5-1 and TRBJ1-2, with D hard to call. The CDR3 is 12 amino acids. Per the germline V gene, CDR1 is SGHRS and CDR2 is YFSETQ. V lost 3 bases and J lost 5, with 8 bases in between. The CDR3 DNA is TGCGCCAGCAGCTATGGGCAGTATGGCTACACCTTC. Its protein is CASSYGQYGYTF.

V gene TRBV28 combines with J gene TRBJ1-5, with 12 bases that match TRBD1. Germline V gene data show CDR1 as MDHEN and CDR2 as SYDVKM. This CDR3 region has 17 residues. After removal of 0 bases from V and 1 base from J, the junction contained 1 base not matched to a gene. The CDR3 DNA follows: TGTGCCAGCAGTTTATGGGGACAGGGGGCAAGCAATCAGCCCCAGCATTTT. It codes for CASSLWGQGASNQPQHF.

The rearrangement links TRBV4-1 to TRBJ2-3, with 7 bases fitting TRBD2. The CDR3 has 15 amino acids. J was trimmed by 3 bases and V by 4 bases; bases with no gene match: 7. CDR1 MGHRA and CDR2 YSYEKL come from the germline V gene. CDR3 in amino acids: CASSLRGGGTDTQYF. In nucleotides, the CDR3 is TGCGCCAGCAGCCTACGCGGGGGTGGAACAGATACGCAGTATTTT.

The CDR3 region has the DNA TGCGCCAGCAGCCTCCGACCCAATGAGCGGCAGTTCTTC. Its protein product is CASSLRPNERQFF. This chain uses TRBV4-1 with TRBJ2-1; no clear D. V was pared by 4 bases and J by 12 bases, with 16 bases between. The CDR3 has 13 residues. The V gene's germline CDR1 is MGHRA and CDR2 YSYEKL.

The rearrangement links TRBV27 to TRBJ2-2, with a weak D call TRBD2 (6 bases). The V gene's germline CDR1 is MNHEY and CDR2 SMNVEV (reference sequence). The CDR3 has 17 amino acids. V was trimmed by 4 bases and J by 3 bases, leaving 18 bases between them. The CDR3 sequence: CASSSPGSGGYTGELFF. The CDR3, as DNA: TGTGCCAGCAGTTCCCCAGGTAGCGGTGGATACACCGGGGAGCTGTTTTTT.

The sample holds one count of this clone. The chain is built from TRBV7-9 and TRBJ2-1; 8 nucleotides line up with TRBD1. Losses at the gene ends were 1 base for V and 8 bases for J; bases not matched to a gene: 16. The CDR3 is 18 residues long. The germline V gene encodes CDR1 SEHNR and CDR2 FQNEAQ (reference sequence). The CDR3 sequence is CASSLVEYYRTGSHEQFF. DNA for the CDR3: TGTGCCAGCAGCTTAGTCGAGTATTATCGGACAGGGTCCCATGAGCAGTTCTTC.

V gene TRBV6-5 combines with J gene TRBJ1-1, with D possibly matching TRBD1 (5 bases). There are 14 residues in the CDR3. V was shortened by 2 bases and J by 5 bases, with 12 bases between the two germline ends. Per the germline V gene, CDR1 is MNHEY and CDR2 is SVGAGI. The CDR3 nucleotides read TGTGCCAGCAGTTACGGGTCAGGGTCAACTGAAGCTTTCTTT. Translation: CASSYGSGSTEAFF.

This sequence joins TRBV6-1 and TRBJ2-3, with 8 bases that match TRBD2. The CDR3 has 14 amino acids. The V and J ends lost 6 bases and 4 bases, in that order; junction bases with no gene match: 6. Germline CDR1 reads MNHNS; CDR2 reads SASEGT. CDR3 in amino acids: CASSPGGNPDTQYF. CDR3 nucleotides: TGTGCCAGCAGCCCGGGGGGGAATCCAGATACGCAGTATTTT.

This sequence joins TRBV5-5 and TRBJ1-5, with TRBD1 matching over 7 bases. The J segment lost 3 bases and the V segment lost 3 bases, leaving 6 bases of the junction unmatched. CDR1 is SGHKS and CDR2 is YYEKEE in the germline V gene (reference sequence). This CDR3 contains 15 residues. This CDR3 is CASSWDSIYNQPQHF. In DNA, the CDR3 is TGTGCCAGCAGCTGGGACAGCATTTACAATCAGCCCCAGCATTTT.

This sequence joins TRBV19 and TRBJ2-1; D is possibly TRBD2 (5 bases). Trimming left V 2 bases short and J 11 bases short, with 7 bases between. Looked up from germline, CDR1 is LNHDA and CDR2 is SQIVND (reference sequence). The CDR3 contains 11 residues. In nucleotides, the CDR3 is TGTGCCAGTAGTATACCGGGAAAGCAGTTCTTC. The encoded protein is CASSIPGKQFF.

The chain couples TRBV11-3 to TRBJ2-7; D is undetermined. Germline CDR1 reads SGHNT; CDR2 reads YENEEA. The CDR3 consists of 14 residues. Trimming left V 3 bases short and J 5 bases short, with 14 bases between. CDR3 sequence: CASSFSYLSDEQYF. Here the CDR3 DNA reads TGTGCCAGCAGCTTTTCGTACCTAAGCGACGAGCAGTACTTC.

The chain uses TRBV19 and TRBJ2-7; 7 bases align to TRBD1. The germline V gene encodes CDR1 LNHDA and CDR2 SQIVND (reference sequence). The CDR3 spans 13 residues. Unmatched junction bases numbered 2, after V lost 5 bases and J lost 1 base. CDR3 protein: CASSPGGSYEQYF. The CDR3 nucleotides read TGTGCCAGTAGTCCAGGGGGTTCCTACGAGCAGTACTTC.

V is TRBV6-5 and J is TRBJ1-1; D might be TRBD1 (6 bases). Deletions cut 2 bases from V and 0 bases from J, with 10 bases between. The CDR3 consists of 15 residues. The germline V gene encodes CDR1 MNHEY and CDR2 SVGAGI. The chain's CDR3 is CASSYGGQLNTEAFF. CDR3 DNA: TGTGCCAGCAGTTACGGCGGACAGCTGAACACTGAAGCTTTCTTT.

The gene calls are TRBV29-1 and TRBJ2-7; 13 bases line up with TRBD2. This CDR3 comprises 14 residues. The germline V gene encodes CDR1 SQVTM and CDR2 ANQGSEA. The ends lost 6 bases at V and 2 bases at J; junction bases unmatched: 4. The CDR3 coding sequence is TGCAGCGTCCAGGGGACTAGCGGGACCTACGAGCAGTACTTC. It codes for CSVQGTSGTYEQYF.

This clone has only a few counts. V gene TRBV10-3 combines with J gene TRBJ1-1, with TRBD1 matching 8 bases. Germline CDR1 and CDR2: ENHRY and SYGVKD. The trim removed 5 bases at V and 3 bases at J, leaving 8 bases unmatched. This CDR3 has 15 residues. CDR3 loop: CAISPLPQGDTEAFF. CDR3 DNA: TGTGCCATCAGTCCCTTACCACAGGGGGACACTGAAGCTTTCTTT.

V gene TRBV29-1 combines with J gene TRBJ1-1; TRBD1 agrees at 7 bases. The germline V gene encodes CDR1 SQVTM and CDR2 ANQGSEA. The CDR3 totals 11 residues. The V segment lost 7 bases and the J segment 9 bases; nucleotides outside the gene matches: 8. The CDR3 DNA is TGCAGCGCTAGGGACAGTTCCCAAGCTTTCTTT. Encoded protein: CSARDSSQAFF.

This clone was recorded only once. This chain links TRBV15 with TRBJ2-7; TRBD1 agrees at 8 bases. V lost 1 base to trimming and J lost 3 bases; unmatched junction nucleotides: 5. The CDR3 totals 15 residues. Germline CDR1 LNHNV, CDR2 YYDKDF (reference sequence). The CDR3 bases are TGTGCCACCAGCAGAGTGGACAGGGCAAACTACGAGCAGTACTTC. Translation: CATSRVDRANYEQYF.

CDR3 sequence reads: CASSLSGGSTNEKLFF. The CDR3 coding sequence is TGTGCCAGCAGTTTATCGGGGGGATCAACTAATGAAAAACTGTTTTTT. The chain is built from TRBV27 and TRBJ1-4, with a tentative D call TRBD1 (5 bases). CDR1 is MNHEY and CDR2 is SMNVEV in the germline V gene (reference sequence). The CDR3 has 16 amino acids. V was trimmed by 0 bases and J by 0 bases, leaving 8 bases between them.

This chain uses TRBV19 with TRBJ1-5; 7 positions match TRBD1. Germline CDR1 and CDR2: LNHDA and SQIVND (reference sequence). The ends lost 7 bases at V and 5 bases at J; junction bases unmatched: 11. CDR3 length: 15 residues. The CDR3 spells CASTSGGERDQPQHF. The CDR3 DNA sequence: TGTGCCAGTACATCAGGGGGAGAACGAGATCAGCCCCAGCATTTT. The full variable domain, completed using reference TRBV19 and TRBJ1-5, is DGGITQSPKYLFRKEGQNVTLSCEQNLNHDAMYWYRQDPGQGLRLIYYSQIVNDFQKGDIAEGYSVSREKKESFPLTVTSAQKNPTAFYLCASTSGGERDQPQHFGDGTRLSIL.

This clone has a single count. The rearrangement links TRBV15 to TRBJ1-2; D is perhaps TRBD1 (5 bases). Between the trimmed V and J ends, which lost 1 base and 6 bases, there was a span of 12 bases. Germline CDR1 reads LNHNV; CDR2 reads YYDKDF (reference sequence). This CDR3 spans 14 amino acids. The CDR3 protein is CATSRVGRRDGYTF. In nucleotides, the CDR3 is TGTGCCACCAGCAGAGTAGGGCGCAGGGATGGCTACACCTTC.

This rearrangement joins TRBV19 to TRBJ1-2, with unresolved D. This CDR3 is built from 16 residues. Trimming pared 3 bases from V and 4 bases from J, leaving 18 bases between. The V gene's germline CDR1 is LNHDA and CDR2 SQIVND (reference sequence). This CDR3 reads CASSMPRAGASYGYTF. The CDR3 region has the DNA TGTGCCAGTAGTATGCCGAGGGCCGGAGCCTCCTATGGCTACACCTTC.